A single sample is the source of the 21 T cell receptor beta chains below, sequenced in a study of CD8 T cells in Susac syndrome. Random hexamers were used to reverse transcribe 0.5 to 1 ug of RNA. TCRdb independently ran MiXCR on the immunoSEQ multiplex PCR reads; one entry per CDR3 protein. The data show roughly 150,000 distinct CDR3 sequences, less than 95% seen once. The source material was CD4+ T cells from PBMCs. These receptors all come from a human donor with multiple sclerosis.

The rearrangement uses TRBV3-1 and TRBJ1-2; D gene ambiguous. The CDR3 is 13 amino acids. Germline CDR1 reads LGHDT; CDR2 reads YNNKEL (reference sequence). The V and J ends lost 1 base and 8 bases respectively, with 11 bases between them. This chain's CDR3 is CASSQGEHGGYTF. The CDR3 nucleotides are TGTGCCAGCAGCCAAGGAGAGCATGGGGGCTACACCTTC.

The V call is TRBV2, the J call TRBJ2-2; TRBD2 aligns across 9 bases. The CDR3 length is 16 residues. Trimming removed 6 bases from V and 4 bases from J; junction bases left unmatched: 9. CDR1 is SNHLY and CDR2 is FYNNEI in the germline V gene. CDR3 DNA sequence: TGTGCCAGCAGATCTATAGCGGGAGCCGGCACCGGGGAGCTGTTTTTT. Residues: CASRSIAGAGTGELFF.

V usage is TRBV29-1 and J usage is TRBJ1-3; D gene uncertain. Trimming removed 5 bases at V and 4 bases at J, with 12 bases between. The length of the CDR3 is 13 residues. In germline, CDR1 is SQVTM, CDR2 ANQGSEA. The CDR3 sequence: CSVRTLRGNTIYF. CDR3 nucleotides: TGCAGCGTTAGGACCCTCCGGGGAAACACCATATATTTT.

In DNA form, the CDR3 reads TGTGCCAGCAGTTTAAAGAGCGGGAACACTGAAGCTTTCTTT. Translation gives CASSLKSGNTEAFF. The rearrangement links TRBV12-3 or TRBV12-4 to TRBJ1-1; D not resolved. CDR3 size: 14 residues. Deletions cut 2 bases from V and 1 base from J, with 8 bases between.

The chain recombines TRBV6-1 with TRBJ1-1; D is undetermined. Germline CDR1 MNHNS, CDR2 SASEGT. The V gene lost 5 bases and the J gene lost 4 bases, with 17 bases spanning the gap. There are 15 residues in the CDR3. The CDR3 DNA reads as TGTGCCAGCAGTTCCTTTGGACCATGGGGCACTGAAGCTTTCTTT. It codes for CASSSFGPWGTEAFF.

This sequence joins TRBV18 and TRBJ2-7; the D gene could be TRBD1 or TRBD2 (7 bases each). CDR1 and CDR2 from the germline V gene are KGHSH and LQKENI. The V end was cut by 3 bases, the J end by 6 bases, with 12 bases between. The CDR3 extends over 13 amino acids. CDR3 sequence (DNA): TGTGCCAGCTCACCGGGGAGGGGGCTCGAGCAGTACTTC. Translation: CASSPGRGLEQYF.

This clonotype appeared once. This chain connects TRBV29-1 to TRBJ1-2; possible D gene TRBD1, 6 bases. Germline CDR1 reads SQVTM; CDR2 reads ANQGSEA. Deletions cut 4 bases from V and 8 bases from J, with 14 bases between. The CDR3 consists of 12 residues. The CDR3 here is CSVGTGTEGYTF. For the CDR3, the DNA is TGCAGCGTTGGTACAGGGACTGAAGGCTACACCTTC.

The J gene is TRBJ2-7, the V gene TRBV29-1; D remains unclear. The length of the CDR3 is 12 residues. The V end was cut by 4 bases, the J end by 2 bases, with 9 bases between. Germline assignment: CDR1 SQVTM and CDR2 ANQGSEA. The CDR3 DNA reads TGCAGCGTTGGGGTGGCCGCCTACGAGCAGTACTTC. It translates to CSVGVAAYEQYF.

V is TRBV12-3 or TRBV12-4 and J is TRBJ1-2; a possible D gene is TRBD1 (5 bases). V shed 2 bases and J shed 5 bases, with 15 bases lying between them. The CDR3 has 15 residues. The CDR3 nucleotides are TGTGCCAGCAGTTTATCACAAGGAGGGGTTTATGGCTACACCTTC. It encodes CASSLSQGGVYGYTF.

The CDR3, as DNA: TGTGCCAGCAGTCTACAGGGGAAACCCTACGAGCAGTACTTC. Its protein product is CASSLQGKPYEQYF. The rearrangement links TRBV6-5 to TRBJ2-7, with 7 nucleotides matching TRBD1. Germline V gene data show CDR1 as MNHEY and CDR2 as SVGAGI. The ends lost 5 bases at V and 2 bases at J; junction bases unmatched: 6. This CDR3 comprises 14 residues.

The rearrangement links TRBV12-3 or TRBV12-4 to TRBJ1-2; D gene unclear. V lost 2 bases, J lost 7 bases, and 17 bases lay in between. This CDR3 has 15 amino acids. CDR3 loop: CASSLSPIQVSGYTF. As DNA, the CDR3 is TGTGCCAGCAGTTTATCCCCCATTCAGGTCTCTGGCTACACCTTC.

The chain couples TRBV29-1 to TRBJ1-1; D is undetermined. Germline V gene lookup returns CDR1 SQVTM and CDR2 ANQGSEA. The CDR3 totals 13 residues. Trimming stripped 7 bases from V and 0 bases from J, with 12 bases between. This CDR3 is CSAEQLMNTEAFF. As DNA, the CDR3 is TGCAGCGCCGAACAGCTAATGAACACTGAAGCTTTCTTT.

V gene TRBV9 combines with J gene TRBJ2-7, with 10 bases aligning to TRBD1. Losses at the gene ends were 0 bases for V and 5 bases for J; bases not matched to a gene: 5. The CDR3 contains 15 residues. Germline V gene lookup returns CDR1 SGDLS and CDR2 YYNGEE. Here the CDR3 reads CASSVGGTGVHEQYF. As DNA, the CDR3 is TGTGCCAGCAGCGTAGGCGGGACAGGGGTCCACGAGCAGTACTTC.

The chain links TRBV7-2 to TRBJ2-4; 8 bases are shared with TRBD1. Germline trimming cut 4 bases from V and 7 bases from J; bases unmatched to any gene: 3. Germline V gene sequence: CDR1 SGHTA, CDR2 FQGNSA. CDR3 size: 13 residues. DNA for the CDR3: TGTGCCAGCAGCTCACACAGGGGGAACATTCAGTACTTC. Translated, it gives CASSSHRGNIQYF.

V gene TRBV27 combines with J gene TRBJ1-2, with D unresolved. Trimming cost V 6 bases and J 8 bases, with 19 bases left between them. The length of the CDR3 is 14 residues. The germline V gene has CDR1 MNHEY and CDR2 SMNVEV (reference sequence). CDR3 region: CASSITGGHGGYTF. CDR3 bases: TGTGCCAGCAGCATAACTGGAGGGCATGGCGGCTACACCTTC.

The chain has TRBV6-6 and TRBJ1-2; 7 nucleotides agree with TRBD1. The CDR3 sequence is 16 residues long. The trim removed 6 bases at V and 1 base at J, leaving 11 bases unmatched. From germline, CDR1 is MNHNY and CDR2 SVGAGI (reference sequence). CDR3 region: CASSHRTGAINYGYTF. The CDR3 DNA follows: TGTGCCAGCAGCCACCGGACAGGCGCTATTAACTATGGCTACACCTTC.

This clonotype was seen a single time. V and J are TRBV30 and TRBJ2-1; tentatively, D is TRBD1 or TRBD2 (6 bases each). CDR1 and CDR2 (germline): GTSNPN, SVGIG (reference sequence). There are 13 residues in the CDR3. The V gene lost 3 bases and the J gene lost 11 bases, with 17 bases spanning the gap. DNA of the CDR3: TGTGCCTGGAGCGGAGGGGGACAAAGGAAGCAGTTCTTC. Residues: CAWSGGGQRKQFF.

CDR3 region: CATSPPGVRGTDTQYF. DNA of the CDR3: TGTGCCACCAGTCCCCCCGGTGTAAGGGGGACAGATACGCAGTATTTT. V gene TRBV24-1 combines with J gene TRBJ2-3, with D tentatively TRBD1 (6 bases). This CDR3 has 16 residues. The ends were cut back, 6 bases at V and 3 bases at J, with 18 bases in the middle. CDR1 and CDR2 from the germline V gene are KGHDR and SFDVKD.

A few counts support this clonotype. The chain combines TRBV30 with TRBJ1-2, with a possible D match to TRBD1 (6 bases). The CDR3 totals 13 residues. Looked up from germline, CDR1 is GTSNPN and CDR2 is SVGIG (reference sequence). The V and J ends lost 2 bases and 6 bases respectively, with 13 bases between them. The CDR3 DNA is TGTGCCTGGAGTAATGGGGGCGAAGATGGCTACACCTTC. This gives the protein CAWSNGGEDGYTF.

This chain uses TRBV29-1 with TRBJ1-2; 7 bases line up with TRBD1. J was trimmed by 4 bases and V by 1 base; bases with no gene match: 6. The CDR3 loop spans 14 amino acids. Per germline, CDR1 SQVTM and CDR2 ANQGSEA. The DNA of the CDR3 is TGCAGCGTTGAAGGGGACAGCCTCCTCTATGGCTACACCTTC. It is translated as CSVEGDSLLYGYTF.

The CDR3 here is CATSDSASPYGYTF. CDR3 DNA: TGTGCCACCAGTGATTCGGCCAGCCCCTATGGCTACACCTTC. The rearrangement links TRBV24-1 to TRBJ1-2; D not resolved. The CDR3 spans 14 residues. Per the germline V gene, CDR1 is KGHDR and CDR2 is SFDVKD. Trimming stripped 2 bases from V and 4 bases from J, with 10 bases between.